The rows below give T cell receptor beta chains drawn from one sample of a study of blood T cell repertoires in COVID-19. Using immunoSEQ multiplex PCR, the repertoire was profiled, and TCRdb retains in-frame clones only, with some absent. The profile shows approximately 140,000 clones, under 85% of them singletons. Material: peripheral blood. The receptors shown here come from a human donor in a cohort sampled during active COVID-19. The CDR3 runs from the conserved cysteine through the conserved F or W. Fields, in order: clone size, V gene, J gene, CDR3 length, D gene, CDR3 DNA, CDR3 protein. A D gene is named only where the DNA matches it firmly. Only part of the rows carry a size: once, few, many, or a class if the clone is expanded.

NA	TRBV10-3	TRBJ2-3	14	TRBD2	TGTGCCATCAGTGACCAGCGGGGGGGGAATACGCAGTATTTT	CAISDQRGGNTQYF
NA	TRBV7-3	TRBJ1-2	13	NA	TGTGCCAGCAGCCCCTCCCCCGGGGATGGCTACACCTTC	CASSPSPGDGYTF
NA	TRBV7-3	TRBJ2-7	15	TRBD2	TGTGCCAGCAGCTCGAAAGGAGCGGGGACCTACGAGCAGTACTTC	CASSSKGAGTYEQYF
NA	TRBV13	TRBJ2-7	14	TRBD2	TGTGCCAGCAGCTTAGGCGCGGGGGACTACGAGCAGTACTTC	CASSLGAGDYEQYF
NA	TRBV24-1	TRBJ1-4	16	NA	TGTGCCACCACCCGAGATGGCGGAGCGACTAATGAAAAACTGTTTTTT	CATTRDGGATNEKLFF
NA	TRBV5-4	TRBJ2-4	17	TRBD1	TGTGCCAGCAGCTTAGGGACAGGGGGCGTAGCCAAAAACATTCAGTACTTC	CASSLGTGGVAKNIQYF
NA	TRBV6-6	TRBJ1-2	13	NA	TGTGCCAGCAGTCCTTCGACAGACAGAGGCTACACCTTC	CASSPSTDRGYTF
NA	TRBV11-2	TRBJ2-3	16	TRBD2	TGTGCCAGCAGCTTAGATAGCGGGATAAGAGCAGATACGCAGTATTTT	CASSLDSGIRADTQYF
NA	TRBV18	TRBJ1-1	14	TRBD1	TGTGCCAGCTCACTCCAGGGGGTCTACACTGAAGCTTTCTTT	CASSLQGVYTEAFF
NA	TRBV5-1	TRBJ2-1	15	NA	TGCGCCAGCAGCTTGGCGGGTACCCCCCCCAATGAGCAGTTCTTC	CASSLAGTPPNEQFF
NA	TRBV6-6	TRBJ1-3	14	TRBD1	TGTGCCAGCAGTTACAAGGGGGCGGGAAACACCATATATTTT	CASSYKGAGNTIYF
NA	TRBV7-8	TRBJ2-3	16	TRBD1	TGTGCCAGCAGCTTCCGACCCACAGGGGGTTTAGATACGCAGTATTTT	CASSFRPTGGLDTQYF
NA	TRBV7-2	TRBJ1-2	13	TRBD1	TGTGCCAGCAGCCGACAGGGGTTCAATGGCTACACCTTC	CASSRQGFNGYTF
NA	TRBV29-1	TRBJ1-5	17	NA	TGCAGCGCTCAAAACATGGGGACTTCGGATGACAATCAGCCCCAGCATTTT	CSAQNMGTSDDNQPQHF
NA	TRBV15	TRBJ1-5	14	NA	TGTGCCACCAGCAGAGATCTTGAGGAGCAGCCCCAGCATTTT	CATSRDLEEQPQHF
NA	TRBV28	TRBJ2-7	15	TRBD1	TGTGCCAGCATTTCGGGACAGGGTGTACCCTACGAGCAGTACTTC	CASISGQGVPYEQYF
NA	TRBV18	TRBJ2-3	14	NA	TGTGCCAGCTCACCACCGGGGGCCAGAGATACGCAGTATTTT	CASSPPGARDTQYF
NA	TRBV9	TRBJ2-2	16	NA	TGTGCCAGCAGCCCCTCCCTGAGGCAGCCTACCGGGGAGCTGTTTTTT	CASSPSLRQPTGELFF
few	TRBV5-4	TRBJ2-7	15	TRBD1	TGTGCCAGCAGCTTGGCCGGACAGGGCCCCTACGAGCAGTACTTC	CASSLAGQGPYEQYF
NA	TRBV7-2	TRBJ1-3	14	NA	TGTGCCAGCAGCTTAGATACTTCTGGAAACACCATATATTTT	CASSLDTSGNTIYF
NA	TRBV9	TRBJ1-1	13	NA	TGTGCCAGCAGCGGTTCCATGAACACTGAAGCTTTCTTT	CASSGSMNTEAFF
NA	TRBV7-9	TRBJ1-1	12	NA	TGTGCCAGCAGCGTAAGGAGGACTGAAGCTTTCTTT	CASSVRRTEAFF
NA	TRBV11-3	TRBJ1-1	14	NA	TGTGCCAGCAGCTTAACGACAGGGAACACTGAAGCTTTCTTT	CASSLTTGNTEAFF
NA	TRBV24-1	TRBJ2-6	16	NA	TGTGCCACCAGTGATAGGACTGACGCCAGGGCCAACGTCCTGACTTTC	CATSDRTDARANVLTF
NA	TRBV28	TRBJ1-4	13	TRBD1	TGTGCCAGCAAGGGGGCAGCTAATGAAAAACTGTTTTTT	CASKGAANEKLFF
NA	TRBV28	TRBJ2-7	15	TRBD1	TGTGCCAGCAGCCCTTCGGGACAGGGTTCCTACGAGCAGTACTTC	CASSPSGQGSYEQYF
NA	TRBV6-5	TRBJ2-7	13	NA	TGTGCCATCCGGGCAGCGGCCTCCTACGAGCAGTACTTC	CAIRAAASYEQYF
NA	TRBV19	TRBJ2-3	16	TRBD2	TGTGCCAGTAGTCCCAGGACTAGCGGGGGGACAGATACGCAGTATTTT	CASSPRTSGGTDTQYF
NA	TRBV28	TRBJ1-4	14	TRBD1	TGTGCCAGCAGTTCCCCCCCAGGGGGTGAAAAACTGTTTTTT	CASSSPPGGEKLFF
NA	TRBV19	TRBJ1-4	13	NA	TGTGCCAGTAGTAGCACAGGGACGGGAAAACTGTTTTTT	CASSSTGTGKLFF
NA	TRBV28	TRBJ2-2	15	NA	TGTGCCAGCAGAACTCTCCTCGGGAGTACCGGGGAGCTGTTTTTT	CASRTLLGSTGELFF
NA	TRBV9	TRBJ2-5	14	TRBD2	TGTGCCAGCAGCCCCAGCGGGGGGAAAGAGACCCAGTACTTC	CASSPSGGKETQYF
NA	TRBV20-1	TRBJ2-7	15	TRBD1	TGCAGTGCTAGTCCCACTATCCTCAGGGGGCCCGAGCAGTACTTC	CSASPTILRGPEQYF
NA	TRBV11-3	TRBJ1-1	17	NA	TGTGCCAGCAGCTTAGTCTCCCGGGGGGCGCCGGGCACTGAAGCTTTCTTT	CASSLVSRGAPGTEAFF
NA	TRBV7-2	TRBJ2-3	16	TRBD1	TGTGCCAGCGCGACCCTAGGGGGCCTTGGGTCGGATACGCAGTATTTT	CASATLGGLGSDTQYF
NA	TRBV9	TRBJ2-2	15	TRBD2	TGTGCCAGCAGCGAGACTAGCGGGGGCACCGGGGAGCTGTTTTTT	CASSETSGGTGELFF
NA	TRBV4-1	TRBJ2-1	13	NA	TGCGCCAGCAGCCAAGCTCCCGGGAATGAGCAGTTCTTC	CASSQAPGNEQFF
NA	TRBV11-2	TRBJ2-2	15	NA	TGTGCCAGCTCACCAGGCCCGTCGAACACCGGGGAGCTGTTTTTT	CASSPGPSNTGELFF
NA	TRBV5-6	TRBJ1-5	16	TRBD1	TGTGCCAGCAGCAGTACCGGGACAGGTTTCAATCAGCCCCAGCATTTT	CASSSTGTGFNQPQHF
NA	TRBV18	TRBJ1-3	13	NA	TGTGCCAGCTCCCCAATAAATGGAAACACCATATATTTT	CASSPINGNTIYF
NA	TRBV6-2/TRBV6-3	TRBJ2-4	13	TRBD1	TGTGCCAGCAGCCGGACAGGGGGGAACATTCAGTACTTC	CASSRTGGNIQYF
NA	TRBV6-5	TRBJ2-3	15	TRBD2	TGTGCCAGCAGTTATGTCCTAGCGGGGGCAGATACGCAGTATTTT	CASSYVLAGADTQYF
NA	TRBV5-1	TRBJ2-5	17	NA	TGCGCCAGCAGCTTGGCGGGGGGACAGGACTTCCAAGAGACCCAGTACTTC	CASSLAGGQDFQETQYF
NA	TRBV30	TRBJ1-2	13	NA	TGTGCCTGGAGTGCTGGGGGCAGCTATGGCTACACCTTC	CAWSAGGSYGYTF
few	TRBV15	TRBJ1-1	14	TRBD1	TGTGCCACCAGCGGCACAGGGGGACGGACTGAAGCTTTCTTT	CATSGTGGRTEAFF
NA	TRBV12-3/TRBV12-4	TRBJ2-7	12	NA	TGTGCCAGCAGTTTTTCCCGCGACGAGCAGTACTTC	CASSFSRDEQYF
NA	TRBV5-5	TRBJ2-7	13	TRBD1	TGTGCCAGCAGCTGGGGGACAGGGGGCGAGCAGTACTTC	CASSWGTGGEQYF
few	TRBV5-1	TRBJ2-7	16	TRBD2	TGCGCCAGCAGCCCACTGAGCACTAGCGGTCCCTACGAGCAGTACTTC	CASSPLSTSGPYEQYF
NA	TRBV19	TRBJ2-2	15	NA	TGTGCCAGTAGTGCCACAGTTTTGAACACCGGGGAGCTGTTTTTT	CASSATVLNTGELFF
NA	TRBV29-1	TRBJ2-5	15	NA	TGCAGCGTTGGTGTGGTGGCAGGATACCAAGAGACCCAGTACTTC	CSVGVVAGYQETQYF
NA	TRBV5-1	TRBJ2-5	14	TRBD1	TGCGCCAGCAGCTTGTTTGACAGGGGGGGGACCCAGTACTTC	CASSLFDRGGTQYF
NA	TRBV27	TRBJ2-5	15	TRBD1	TGTGCCAGCAGTCGGGGACAGGGGTACCAAGAGACCCAGTACTTC	CASSRGQGYQETQYF